These 12 T cell receptor beta chains were sequenced from one sample in a study of blood T cell repertoires in COVID-19. The method was immunoSEQ multiplex PCR; TCRdb's version includes in-frame clones alone and lacks a portion of them. This table holds 35,000 to 45,000 clones, approximately 80% found once. Sequencing input: peripheral blood. The receptors come from an elderly man with acute or convalescent COVID-19.

The J gene is TRBJ2-1, the V gene TRBV6-6; 11 bases agree with TRBD1. The germline V gene has CDR1 MNHNY and CDR2 SVGAGI (reference sequence). J lost 6 bases, V lost 4 bases, and 2 bases had no gene match. There are 14 residues in the CDR3. The CDR3 is CASSSGTGGNEQFF. DNA for the CDR3: TGTGCCAGCAGTTCCGGGACAGGGGGCAATGAGCAGTTCTTC.

V is TRBV28 and J is TRBJ2-2; TRBD2 matches at 11 bases. Germline V gene sequence: CDR1 MDHEN, CDR2 SYDVKM. This CDR3 spans 14 amino acids. V lost 7 bases and J lost 5; bases outside the gene matches: 3. The CDR3 region has the DNA TGTGCCAGCACCGGGACTAGCGGAACCGGGGAGCTGTTTTTT. Amino acids: CASTGTSGTGELFF.

This clone is a singleton in its sample. This chain uses TRBV7-8 with TRBJ1-2; tentative D call: TRBD1 (6 bases). Germline assignment: CDR1 SGHVS and CDR2 FQNEAQ. The V gene lost 7 bases and the J gene lost 8 bases, with 17 bases spanning the gap. This CDR3 has 13 amino acids. As DNA, the CDR3 is TGTGCCAGCAACCTCGGGGGGCTGGGGGGCTACACCTTC. Its protein product is CASNLGGLGGYTF.

This clone has a handful of counts. The rearrangement links TRBV6-5 to TRBJ1-6; D not certain. This CDR3 has 15 residues. The V gene's germline CDR1 is MNHEY and CDR2 SVGAGI. V lost 6 bases and J 5 bases, leaving 14 bases between the germline ends. CDR3 DNA sequence: TGTGCCAGCAGATCCGACGGGAGTAATAATTCACCCCTCCACTTT. It encodes CASRSDGSNNSPLHF.

The chain recombines TRBV7-2 with TRBJ1-5; a possible D gene is TRBD1 (5 bases). The CDR3 sequence is 16 residues long. Germline values: CDR1 SGHTA, CDR2 FQGNSA. V was clipped by 0 bases and J by 4 bases, with 13 bases between them. CDR3 DNA sequence: TGTGCCAGCAGCTTAGCGGCGACAGCCCTTAATCAGCCCCAGCATTTT. It codes for CASSLAATALNQPQHF.

The chain links TRBV18 to TRBJ1-1, with D possibly TRBD1 on 6 matching bases. V lost 5 bases to trimming and J lost 5 bases, with 15 bases between them. The germline V gene has CDR1 KGHSH and CDR2 LQKENI. The CDR3 covers 14 residues. The CDR3: CASSNDRSGTEAFF. Here the CDR3 DNA reads TGTGCCAGCTCAAACGACAGGAGTGGGACTGAAGCTTTCTTT. Together with reference TRBV18 and TRBJ1-1, the CDR3 gives the full variable domain: NAGVMQNPRHLVRRRGQEARLRCSPMKGHSHVYWYRQLPEEGLKFMVYLQKENIIDESGMPKERFSAEFPKEGPSILRIQQVVRGDSAAYFCASSNDRSGTEAFFGQGTRLTVV.

This chain connects TRBV5-8 to TRBJ2-1; 9 nucleotides align to TRBD1. Unmatched junction bases numbered 6, after V lost 4 bases and J lost 7 bases. Germline V gene sequence: CDR1 SGHTS, CDR2 YDEGEE. The length of the CDR3 is 14 residues. Here the CDR3 reads CASSGRDRDNEQFF. The CDR3 DNA sequence: TGTGCCAGCAGCGGCCGGGACAGGGATAATGAGCAGTTCTTC.

V and J are TRBV4-2 and TRBJ2-7; a weak D match, TRBD1 (6 bases). Germline lookup yields CDR1 LGHNA and CDR2 YNFKEQ. The V gene lost 0 bases and the J gene lost 6 bases, with 6 bases spanning the gap. The CDR3 sequence is 12 residues long. This CDR3 reads CASSQDRGEQYF. CDR3 nucleotide sequence: TGTGCCAGCAGCCAAGACAGGGGCGAGCAGTACTTC.

The chain links TRBV28 to TRBJ2-3; 7 bases map to TRBD2. The CDR3 length is 15 residues. CDR1 and CDR2 from the germline V gene are MDHEN and SYDVKM. The V and J ends lost 3 bases and 7 bases, in that order; junction bases with no gene match: 10. This chain's CDR3 is CASSFNRGSRNTQYF. The CDR3 nucleotides read TGTGCCAGCAGTTTTAACCGCGGGAGCCGGAATACGCAGTATTTT.

In this sample, this clone turned up a few times. The rearrangement uses TRBV18 and TRBJ2-1; possibly TRBD2 for D (5 bases). Germline V CDR1 and CDR2: KGHSH, LQKENI. This CDR3 has 14 residues. Trimming cost V 4 bases and J 5 bases, with 12 bases left between them. The CDR3 DNA sequence: TGTGCCAGCTCACTGGACTTAGCTCACAATGAGCAGTTCTTC. This sequence encodes CASSLDLAHNEQFF.

This clone has more than one count but fewer than ten. The chain combines TRBV30 with TRBJ1-5; D possibly corresponds to TRBD1 (5 bases). Looked up from germline, CDR1 is GTSNPN and CDR2 is SVGIG (reference sequence). Trimming left V 0 bases short and J 9 bases short, with 12 bases between. The CDR3 has 13 amino acids. CDR3 coding DNA: TGTGCCTGGAGTGTTGGGGACGGGAGGCCCCAGCATTTT. The encoded protein is CAWSVGDGRPQHF.

The chain has TRBV10-3 and TRBJ1-1; TRBD1 is a possible D gene (6 bases). Looked up from germline, CDR1 is ENHRY and CDR2 is SYGVKD. The ends were cut back, 2 bases at V and 5 bases at J, with 9 bases in the middle. This CDR3 comprises 13 residues. CDR3 coding DNA: TGTGCCATCAGTGAGAGAGGGGGTACTGAAGCTTTCTTT. Translating it yields CAISERGGTEAFF.